This record covers a single T cell receptor beta chain. Being one base from a much bigger clone, this may be a read error. RNA transcripts served as the template for amplifying TCR beta CDR3 regions. A set of HTBI primers served as the primers for a first-round RT-PCR of the TCR CDR3. TCRdb redid the calling of the multiplex PCR reads with MiXCR, one entry per CDR3 protein. The sample gives hundreds of thousands of distinct CDR3 sequences, 11% to 15% of which show up once; 20% to 25% is in the top ten. The data belong to a study of T cells in Graves' hyperthyroidism and ophthalmopathy. The CDR3 spans 12 residues. Across 18 months, stable Graves' hyperthyroidism was marked by no progression to ophthalmopathy. Hyperthyroidism in the patients, aged 18 to 65, was newly diagnosed and under 2 months in duration.

The chain is built from TRBV12-3 or TRBV12-4 and TRBJ2-7; no clear D. Specimen: blood. The TCR sequence derives from a woman in her 30s with Graves' hyperthyroidism. CDR3 sequence reads: CAGSTDHYEQYF. The DNA of the CDR3 is TGTGCCGGCAGTACCGACCACTACGAGCAGTACTTC.